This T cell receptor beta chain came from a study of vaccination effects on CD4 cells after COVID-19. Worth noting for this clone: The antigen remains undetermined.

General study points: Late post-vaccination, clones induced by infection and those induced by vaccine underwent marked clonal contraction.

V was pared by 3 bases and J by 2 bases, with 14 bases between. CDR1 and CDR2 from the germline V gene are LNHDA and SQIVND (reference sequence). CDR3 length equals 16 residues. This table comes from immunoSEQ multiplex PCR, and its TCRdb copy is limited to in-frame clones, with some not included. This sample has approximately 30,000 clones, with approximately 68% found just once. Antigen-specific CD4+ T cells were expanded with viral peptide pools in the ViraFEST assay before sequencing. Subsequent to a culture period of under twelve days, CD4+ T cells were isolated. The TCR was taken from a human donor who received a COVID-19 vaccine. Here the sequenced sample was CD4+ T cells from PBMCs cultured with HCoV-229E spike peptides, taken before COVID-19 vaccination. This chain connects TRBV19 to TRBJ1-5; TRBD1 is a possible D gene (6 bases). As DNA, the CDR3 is TGTGCCAGTAGTATCCCATATAACAGGGGCAATCAGCCCCAGCATTTT. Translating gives CASSIPYNRGNQPQHF.